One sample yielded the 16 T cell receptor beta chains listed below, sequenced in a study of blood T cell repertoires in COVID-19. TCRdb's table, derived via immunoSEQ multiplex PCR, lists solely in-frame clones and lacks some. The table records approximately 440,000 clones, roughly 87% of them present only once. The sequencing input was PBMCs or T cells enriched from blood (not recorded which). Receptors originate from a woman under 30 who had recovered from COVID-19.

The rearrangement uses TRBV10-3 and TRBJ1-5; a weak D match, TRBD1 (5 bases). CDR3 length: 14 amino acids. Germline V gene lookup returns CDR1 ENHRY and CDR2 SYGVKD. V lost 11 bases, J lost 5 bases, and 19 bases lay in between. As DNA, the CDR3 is TGTGCCTCTCAGCCGGACACGCGTTATCAGCCCCAGCATTTT. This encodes CASQPDTRYQPQHF.

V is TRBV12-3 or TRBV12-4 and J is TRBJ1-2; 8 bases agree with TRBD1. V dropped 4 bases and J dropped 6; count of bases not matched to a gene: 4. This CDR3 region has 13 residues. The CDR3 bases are TGTGCCAGCAGTTCGACAGGGGTCCATGGCTACACCTTC. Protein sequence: CASSSTGVHGYTF.

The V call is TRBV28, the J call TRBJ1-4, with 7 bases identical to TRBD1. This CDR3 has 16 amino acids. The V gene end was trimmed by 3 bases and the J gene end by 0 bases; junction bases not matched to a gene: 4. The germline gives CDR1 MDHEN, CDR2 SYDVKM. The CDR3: CASSFTTGATNEKLFF. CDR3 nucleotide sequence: TGTGCCAGCAGTTTTACCACAGGGGCAACTAATGAAAAACTGTTTTTT.

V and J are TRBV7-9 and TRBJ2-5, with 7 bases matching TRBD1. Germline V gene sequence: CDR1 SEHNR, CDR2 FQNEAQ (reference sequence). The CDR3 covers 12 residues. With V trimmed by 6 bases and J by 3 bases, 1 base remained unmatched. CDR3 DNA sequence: TGTGCCAGCAGGGACAGGAAAGAGACCCAGTACTTC. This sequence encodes CASRDRKETQYF. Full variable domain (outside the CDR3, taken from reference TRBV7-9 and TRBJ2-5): DTGVSQNPRHKITKRGQNVTFRCDPISEHNRLYWYRQTLGQGPEFLTYFQNEAQLEKSRLLSDRFSAERPKGSFSTLEIQRTEQGDSAMYLCASRDRKETQYFGPGTRLLVL.

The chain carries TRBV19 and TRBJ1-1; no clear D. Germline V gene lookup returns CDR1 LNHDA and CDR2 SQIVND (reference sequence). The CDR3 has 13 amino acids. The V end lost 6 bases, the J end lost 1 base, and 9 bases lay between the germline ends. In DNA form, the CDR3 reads TGTGCCAGTAGGGGCTCATGGAACACTGAAGCTTTCTTT. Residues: CASRGSWNTEAFF.

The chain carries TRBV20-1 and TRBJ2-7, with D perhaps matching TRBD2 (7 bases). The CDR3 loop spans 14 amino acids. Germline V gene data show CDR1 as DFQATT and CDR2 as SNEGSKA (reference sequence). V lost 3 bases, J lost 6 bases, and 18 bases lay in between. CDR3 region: CSASHPGGLAEQYF. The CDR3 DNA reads TGCAGTGCTAGTCATCCCGGGGGGCTAGCCGAGCAGTACTTC.

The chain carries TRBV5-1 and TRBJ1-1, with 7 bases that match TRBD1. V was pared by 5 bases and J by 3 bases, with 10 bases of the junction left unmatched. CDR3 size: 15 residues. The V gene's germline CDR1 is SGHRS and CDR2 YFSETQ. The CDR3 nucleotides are TGCGCCAGCAGGTATAGACAGGGTTGGGACACTGAAGCTTTCTTT. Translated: CASRYRQGWDTEAFF. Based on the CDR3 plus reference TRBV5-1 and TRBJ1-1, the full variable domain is KAGVTQTPRYLIKTRGQQVTLSCSPISGHRSVSWYQQTPGQGLQFLFEYFSETQRNKGNFPGRFSGRQFSNSRSEMNVSTLELGDSALYLCASRYRQGWDTEAFFGQGTRLTVV.

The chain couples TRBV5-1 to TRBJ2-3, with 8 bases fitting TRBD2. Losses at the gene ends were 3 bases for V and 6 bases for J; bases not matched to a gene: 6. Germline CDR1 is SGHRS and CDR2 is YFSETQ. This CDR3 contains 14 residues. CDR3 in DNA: TGCGCCAGCAGCTCGGGGGGGCCAGGGGATACGCAGTATTTT. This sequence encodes CASSSGGPGDTQYF.

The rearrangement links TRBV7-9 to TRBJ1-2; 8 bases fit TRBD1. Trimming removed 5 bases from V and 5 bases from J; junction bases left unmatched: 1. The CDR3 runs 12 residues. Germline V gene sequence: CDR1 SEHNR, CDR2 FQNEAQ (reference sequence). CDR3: CASSRTGYGYTF. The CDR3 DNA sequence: TGTGCCAGCAGCCGGACAGGGTATGGCTACACCTTC. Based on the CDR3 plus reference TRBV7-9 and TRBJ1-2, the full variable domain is DTGVSQNPRHKITKRGQNVTFRCDPISEHNRLYWYRQTLGQGPEFLTYFQNEAQLEKSRLLSDRFSAERPKGSFSTLEIQRTEQGDSAMYLCASSRTGYGYTFGSGTRLTVV.

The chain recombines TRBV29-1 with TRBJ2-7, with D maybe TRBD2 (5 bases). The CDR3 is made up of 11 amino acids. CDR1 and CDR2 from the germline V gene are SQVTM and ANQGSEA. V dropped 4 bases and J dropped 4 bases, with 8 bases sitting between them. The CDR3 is CSVAGSYEQYF. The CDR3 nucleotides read TGCAGCGTTGCGGGGTCTTACGAGCAGTACTTC.

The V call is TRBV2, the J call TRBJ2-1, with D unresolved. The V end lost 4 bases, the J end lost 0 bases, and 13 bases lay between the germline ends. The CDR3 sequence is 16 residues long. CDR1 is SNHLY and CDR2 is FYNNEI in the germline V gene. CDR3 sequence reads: CASSGEVSYSYNEQFF. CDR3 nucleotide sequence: TGTGCCAGCAGTGGTGAGGTGTCTTACTCCTACAATGAGCAGTTCTTC.

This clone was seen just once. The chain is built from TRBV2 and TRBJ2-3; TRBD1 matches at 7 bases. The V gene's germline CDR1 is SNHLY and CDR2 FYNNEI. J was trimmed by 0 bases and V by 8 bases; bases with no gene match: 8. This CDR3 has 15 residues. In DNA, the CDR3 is TGTGCCAGCCGGGACAGCCGTTCTAGCACAGATACGCAGTATTTT. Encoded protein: CASRDSRSSTDTQYF.

CDR3 region: CASSLRAVNTGELFF. The CDR3 nucleotides read TGTGCCAGCAGCTTAAGGGCAGTCAACACCGGGGAGCTGTTTTTT. V gene TRBV7-3 combines with J gene TRBJ2-2; no firm D call. The germline V gene encodes CDR1 SGHTA and CDR2 FQGTGA. Trimming stripped 1 base from V and 2 bases from J, with 8 bases between. The CDR3 has 15 amino acids.

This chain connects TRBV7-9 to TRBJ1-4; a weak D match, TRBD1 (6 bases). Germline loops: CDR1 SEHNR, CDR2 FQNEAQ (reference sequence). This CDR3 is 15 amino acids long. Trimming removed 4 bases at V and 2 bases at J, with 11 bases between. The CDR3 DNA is TGTGCCAGCAGCTCAGGGGTTTCGACTAATGAAAAACTGTTTTTT. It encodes CASSSGVSTNEKLFF.

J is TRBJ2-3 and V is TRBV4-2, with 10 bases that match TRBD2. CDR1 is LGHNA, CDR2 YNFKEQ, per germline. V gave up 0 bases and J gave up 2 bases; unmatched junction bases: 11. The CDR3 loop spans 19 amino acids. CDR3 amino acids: CASSQDGSGGAGHTDTQYF. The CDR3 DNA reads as TGTGCCAGCAGCCAAGACGGCAGCGGGGGGGCCGGACACACAGATACGCAGTATTTT.

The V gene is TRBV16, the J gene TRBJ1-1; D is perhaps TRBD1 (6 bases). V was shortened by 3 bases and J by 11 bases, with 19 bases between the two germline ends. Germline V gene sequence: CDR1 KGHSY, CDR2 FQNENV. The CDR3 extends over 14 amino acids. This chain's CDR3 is CASSQRQAGLGAFF. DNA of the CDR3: TGTGCCAGCAGCCAGAGACAGGCGGGTTTGGGGGCTTTCTTT.